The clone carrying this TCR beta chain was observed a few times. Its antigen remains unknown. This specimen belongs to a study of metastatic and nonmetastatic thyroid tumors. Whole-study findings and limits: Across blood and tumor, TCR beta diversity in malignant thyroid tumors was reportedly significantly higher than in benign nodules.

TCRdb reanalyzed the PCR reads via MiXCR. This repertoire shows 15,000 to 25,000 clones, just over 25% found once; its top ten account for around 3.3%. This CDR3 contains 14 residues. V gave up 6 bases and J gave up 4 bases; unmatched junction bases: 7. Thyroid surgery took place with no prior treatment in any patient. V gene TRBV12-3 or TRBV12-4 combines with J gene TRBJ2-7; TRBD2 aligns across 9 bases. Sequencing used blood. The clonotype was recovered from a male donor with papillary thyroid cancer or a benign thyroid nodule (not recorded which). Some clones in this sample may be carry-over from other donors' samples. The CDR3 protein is CASRGSGSGYEQYF. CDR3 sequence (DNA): TGTGCCAGCAGGGGTAGCGGGAGCGGGTACGAGCAGTACTTC.